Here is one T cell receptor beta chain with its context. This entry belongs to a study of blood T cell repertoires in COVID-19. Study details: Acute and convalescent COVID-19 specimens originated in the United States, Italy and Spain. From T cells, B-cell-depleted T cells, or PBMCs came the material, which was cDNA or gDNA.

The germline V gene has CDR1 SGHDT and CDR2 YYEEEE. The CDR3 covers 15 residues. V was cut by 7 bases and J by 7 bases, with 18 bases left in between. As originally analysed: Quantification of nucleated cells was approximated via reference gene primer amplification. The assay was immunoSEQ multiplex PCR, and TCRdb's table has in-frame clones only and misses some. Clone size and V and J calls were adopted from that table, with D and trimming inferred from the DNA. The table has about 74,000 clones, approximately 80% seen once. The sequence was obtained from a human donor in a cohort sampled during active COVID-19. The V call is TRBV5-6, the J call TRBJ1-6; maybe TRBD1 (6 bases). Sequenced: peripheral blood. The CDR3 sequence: CASGQWGLGNSPLHF. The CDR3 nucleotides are TGTGCCAGCGGCCAGTGGGGGCTGGGGAATTCACCCCTCCACTTT.